Sequencing of this T cell receptor (beta chain) was carried out in a study of T cells in narcolepsy (dated by TCRdb to the late 2010s). At the level of the whole study: Healthy control donors were enrolled in the study alongside patients who had narcolepsy type 1 or type 2 (NT1, NT2). The study sought autoreactive T cells targeting hypocretin neuron self-antigens (hypocretin, TRIB2) in narcolepsy patients, using TCR Vbeta sequencing to track clonotypes in blood and CSF.

Trimming takes 5 bases from V and 1 base from J, and the germline ends sit 15 bases apart. From the cysteine up to the phenylalanine, the CDR3 has a length of 16 residues. Only the CDR3 portion is preserved as DNA: 48 bases, with reading frame beginning at the first base. The germline V gene encodes CDR1 MNHNY and CDR2 SVGAGI (reference sequence). Overall results and qualifications from the work: Plots that compared CSF and blood CD4+ T cell clonotypes from the same patient highlighted HCRT-specific and TRIB2-specific autoreactive clonotypes. Numbers of sequenced blood memory CD4+ clonotypes were comparable, averaging approximately 38,000 in patients and 33,354 in controls. Some blood memory CD4+ repertoires from patients and controls contained no sequences matching autoreactive T cell clones. According to the report, autoreactive clonotypes were detected serially in the blood of the same patients and of different patients, but not in healthy controls.

Memory CD4+ T cells were sorted ex vivo from peripheral blood of narcolepsy patients and healthy controls for TCR Vbeta sequencing. On this clone itself: Its antigen is not yet known. The input lacks base qualities; no much larger clone sits a single base away.

The receptor library was made with the immunoSEQ multiplex PCR assay. The immuneACCESS repertoire file appears here via TCRdb, limited to in-frame rearrangements. These files lack a portion of the clones; in checked studies, under half of the deficit traces to unresolved V genes, and the cause of the others is not known. The sample yields approximately 25,000 clones; about 89% were counted once. The ten largest clones take up 1.1% of the sample. In this chain, TRBV6-6 is recombined with TRBJ1-5; the D region possibly corresponds to TRBD1 (5 bases align). The receptor comes from a human donor with narcolepsy. Sequencing was done on a sample of CD45RA- memory CD4+ T cells from PBMCs. Explained via the paper, the cell subset or site label denotes: memory T cells sorted ex vivo from peripheral blood. The CDR3 is CASSRPRDLSNQPQHF. Read as DNA, the sequence is TGTGCCAGCAGTCGCCCGAGGGACCTCAGCAATCAGCCCCAGCATTTT.